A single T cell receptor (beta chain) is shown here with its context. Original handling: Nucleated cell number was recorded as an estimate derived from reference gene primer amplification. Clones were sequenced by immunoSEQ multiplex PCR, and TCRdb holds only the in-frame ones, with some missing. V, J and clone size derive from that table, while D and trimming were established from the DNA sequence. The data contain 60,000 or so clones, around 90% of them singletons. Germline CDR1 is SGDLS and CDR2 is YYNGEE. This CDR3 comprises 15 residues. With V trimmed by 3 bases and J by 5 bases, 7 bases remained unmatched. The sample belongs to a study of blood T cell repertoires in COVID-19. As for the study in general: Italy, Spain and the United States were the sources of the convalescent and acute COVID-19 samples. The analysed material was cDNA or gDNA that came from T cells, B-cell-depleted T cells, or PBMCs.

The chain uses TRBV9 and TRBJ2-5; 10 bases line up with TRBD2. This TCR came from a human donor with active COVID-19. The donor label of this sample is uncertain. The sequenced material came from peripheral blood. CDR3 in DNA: TGTGCCAGCAGCGCCCCTAGCGGGAGATCGGAGACCCAGTACTTC. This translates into CASSAPSGRSETQYF.